Below, 26 T cell receptor beta chains from the same sample are listed, as sequenced in a study of T cell responses to AZD1222 COVID-19 vaccine. Sequenced by immunoSEQ multiplex PCR; TCRdb stores in-frame clones only, minus some. Of about 120,000 clones in the sample, 85% to 90% were seen once. The sequencing used peripheral blood, collected on day 0 of MenACWY control vaccination. The receptor source for this set is an adult in good health.

The rearrangement uses TRBV27 and TRBJ1-5; D not certain. Per germline, CDR1 MNHEY and CDR2 SMNVEV (reference sequence). Between the trimmed V and J ends, which lost 8 bases and 0 bases, there was a span of 11 bases. The CDR3 length is 14 residues. The CDR3 DNA is TGTGCCAGCCGCCAATATTATAGCAATCAGCCCCAGCATTTT. This codes for CASRQYYSNQPQHF.

This clone has only one observation. The J gene is TRBJ2-1, the V gene TRBV7-6; 10 bases are a match to TRBD2. CDR1 and CDR2 from the germline V gene are SGHVS and FNYEAQ. The junction had 4 bases not matched to a gene; V was cut back by 5 bases and J by 3 bases. The CDR3 consists of 15 residues. The DNA for the CDR3 is TGTGCCAGCAGCCCCAGGACTAGCGGCTACAATGAGCAGTTCTTC. The encoded protein is CASSPRTSGYNEQFF.

The CDR3 DNA follows: TGTGCCAGCAGCCAAGCCACGAAGGGTGAGCAGTTCTTC. Its protein product is CASSQATKGEQFF. This rearrangement joins TRBV4-2 to TRBJ2-1; D not certain. The V end was cut by 1 base, the J end by 9 bases, with 10 bases between. CDR1 and CDR2 from the germline V gene are LGHNA and YNFKEQ. This CDR3 contains 13 residues.

The V gene is TRBV10-3, the J gene TRBJ1-6; tentatively, D is TRBD1 (5 bases). Germline assignment: CDR1 ENHRY and CDR2 SYGVKD. The CDR3 covers 15 residues. The ends were cut back, 0 bases at V and 7 bases at J, with 10 bases in the middle. The CDR3, as DNA: TGTGCCATCAGTGAGTCGGGGCAGGGAAATTCACCCCTCCACTTT. This codes for CAISESGQGNSPLHF.

This clone appeared a few times. The J gene is TRBJ1-2, the V gene TRBV2; 8 nucleotides agree with TRBD1. The CDR3 is 15 residues long. The V gene's germline CDR1 is SNHLY and CDR2 FYNNEI. The J segment lost 1 base and the V segment lost 5 bases, leaving 6 bases of the junction unmatched. The CDR3 nucleotides are TGTGCCAGCAGTTACAGACAGGGGAGTAACTATGGCTACACCTTC. Protein sequence: CASSYRQGSNYGYTF.

The chain has TRBV5-6 and TRBJ1-5; D perhaps matches TRBD1 (5 bases). The CDR3 consists of 16 residues. The V gene lost 0 bases and the J gene lost 5 bases, with 15 bases spanning the gap. Germline V lookup: CDR1 SGHDT, CDR2 YYEEEE. CDR3 region: CASSLGAGSLDQPQHF. DNA of the CDR3: TGTGCCAGCAGCTTGGGGGCAGGGTCACTAGATCAGCCCCAGCATTTT.

This clone has only a few counts. The chain uses TRBV9 and TRBJ2-2; no clear D. CDR3 length: 11 amino acids. Germline lookup yields CDR1 SGDLS and CDR2 YYNGEE. Trimming shortened V by 0 bases and J by 8 bases, and 2 bases separated the two germline ends. This CDR3 reads CASSVAGELFF. The CDR3, as DNA: TGTGCCAGCAGCGTAGCGGGGGAGCTGTTTTTT. The full variable domain, with the rest looked up from reference TRBV9 and TRBJ2-2, is DSGVTQTPKHLITATGQRVTLRCSPRSGDLSVYWYQQSLDQGLQFLIQYYNGEERAKGNILERFSAQQFPDLHSELNLSSLELGDSALYFCASSVAGELFFGEGSRLTVL.

The rearrangement joins TRBV7-3 to TRBJ2-3; tentatively, D is TRBD2 (6 bases). Germline V gene sequence: CDR1 SGHTA, CDR2 FQGTGA. This CDR3 region has 15 residues. V lost 5 bases and J lost 6, with 18 bases in between. The CDR3 nucleotides are TGTGCCAGCAGCCGAGACAGCGGGCTGGAGGATACGCAGTATTTT. It translates to CASSRDSGLEDTQYF.

The rearrangement joins TRBV19 to TRBJ1-2; D is undetermined. CDR3 length: 14 residues. Germline V gene data show CDR1 as LNHDA and CDR2 as SQIVND (reference sequence). Trimming stripped 3 bases from V and 9 bases from J, with 17 bases between. For the CDR3, the DNA is TGTGCCAGTAGTATCCCCGTCCCTTCTCCAAGCTACACCTTC. Protein: CASSIPVPSPSYTF. The entire variable domain, with the rest obtained from reference TRBV19 and TRBJ1-2, is as follows: DGGITQSPKYLFRKEGQNVTLSCEQNLNHDAMYWYRQDPGQGLRLIYYSQIVNDFQKGDIAEGYSVSREKKESFPLTVTSAQKNPTAFYLCASSIPVPSPSYTFGSGTRLTVV.

This sequence joins TRBV19 and TRBJ1-1, with D possibly matching TRBD1 (6 bases). Germline CDR1 LNHDA, CDR2 SQIVND (reference sequence). The CDR3 has 15 amino acids. The germline V and J ends were trimmed by 7 bases and 4 bases, with 19 bases remaining between them. CDR3 DNA sequence: TGTGCCAGTACCCTGGGGGGGGGCCGAGGCACTGAAGCTTTCTTT. Translating gives CASTLGGGRGTEAFF.

A single count supports this clone. V and J are TRBV27 and TRBJ1-5; no clear D. CDR1 is MNHEY, CDR2 SMNVEV, per germline (reference sequence). With 8 bases removed from V and 6 bases from J, the gap between germline ends came to 11 bases. The CDR3 has 12 residues. CDR3 in DNA: TGTGCCAGCGGGGATGATCGTCAGCCCCAGCATTTT. It encodes CASGDDRQPQHF.

The chain combines TRBV11-3 with TRBJ1-1, with D unresolved. This CDR3 has 12 residues. Trimming removed 6 bases at V and 9 bases at J, with 14 bases between. Germline lookup yields CDR1 SGHNT and CDR2 YENEEA. The CDR3 spells CASSRDTYQAFF. The DNA of the CDR3 is TGTGCCAGCAGTCGCGACACTTACCAAGCTTTCTTT.

The chain uses TRBV13 and TRBJ1-2, with D unclear. Trimming pared 6 bases from V and 6 bases from J, leaving 11 bases between. This CDR3 has 12 amino acids. Germline CDR1 and CDR2: PRHDT and FYEKMQ (reference sequence). For the CDR3, the DNA is TGTGCCAGCAGTTTTGCAGACAATGGCTACACCTTC. It encodes CASSFADNGYTF.

The count of this clone is one. V gene TRBV2 combines with J gene TRBJ1-6; 8 bases agree with TRBD1. Looked up from germline, CDR1 is SNHLY and CDR2 is FYNNEI. This CDR3 is 14 amino acids long. V was pared by 6 bases and J by 8 bases, with 6 bases of the junction left unmatched. CDR3 loop: CASRTGQAYSPLHF. The CDR3 coding sequence is TGTGCCAGCAGAACGGGACAGGCCTATTCACCCCTCCACTTT.

This rearrangement joins TRBV18 to TRBJ1-1; tentative D call: TRBD1 (5 bases). The germline CDR1 and CDR2 sequences are KGHSH and LQKENI. V was clipped by 7 bases and J by 4 bases, with 16 bases between them. CDR3 length: 14 residues. The CDR3 protein is CASLLDRGSTEAFF. In DNA, the CDR3 is TGTGCCAGCTTGCTTGATCGGGGGAGCACTGAAGCTTTCTTT.

The CDR3 reads CASSLGREKNIQYF. CDR3 in DNA: TGCGCCAGCAGCTTGGGTAGGGAAAAAAACATTCAGTACTTC. The chain combines TRBV5-1 with TRBJ2-4; D call uncertain. This CDR3 region has 14 residues. Germline V gives CDR1 SGHRS, CDR2 YFSETQ. Trimming stripped 0 bases from V and 4 bases from J, with 8 bases between.

The chain combines TRBV5-1 with TRBJ2-7; TRBD1 aligns across 7 bases. Germline loops: CDR1 SGHRS, CDR2 YFSETQ. The trim removed 0 bases at V and 2 bases at J, leaving 5 bases unmatched. The CDR3 extends over 15 amino acids. The DNA of the CDR3 is TGCGCCAGCAGCTTGGCACGTCAGGGGGCCTACGAGCAGTACTTC. It encodes CASSLARQGAYEQYF.

The J gene is TRBJ2-2, the V gene TRBV3-1 (or the pseudogene TRBV3-2); D is unresolved. Germline CDR1 and CDR2: LGHDT and YNNKEL (reference sequence). The CDR3 length is 14 residues. V was cut by 2 bases and J by 4 bases, with 8 bases left in between. CDR3 sequence reads: CASSQSRSTGELFF. As DNA, the CDR3 is TGTGCCAGCAGCCAATCTAGGTCCACCGGGGAGCTGTTTTTT.

This chain uses TRBV6-5 with TRBJ1-2, with TRBD1 matching over 7 bases. This CDR3 has 14 residues. Germline V gives CDR1 MNHEY, CDR2 SVGAGI. J lost 4 bases, V lost 7 bases, and 9 bases had no gene match. Here the CDR3 reads CASTLGQSSYGYTF. The CDR3 nucleotides are TGTGCCAGCACCTTGGGACAGAGTAGCTATGGCTACACCTTC.

This clone was detected a few times. This rearrangement joins TRBV9 to TRBJ1-5; D gene uncertain. Germline V gene data show CDR1 as SGDLS and CDR2 as YYNGEE. The V and J ends lost 0 bases and 6 bases respectively, with 13 bases between them. This CDR3 has 15 residues. Written as DNA, the CDR3 is TGTGCCAGCAGCGTAGATACGGGATCGGGTCAGCCCCAGCATTTT. Translating it yields CASSVDTGSGQPQHF.

The chain joins TRBV7-2 to TRBJ1-2; D is unresolved. CDR3 size: 16 residues. Looked up from germline, CDR1 is SGHTA and CDR2 is FQGNSA. V was cut by 5 bases and J by 2 bases, with 18 bases left in between. In DNA form, the CDR3 reads TGTGCCAGCAGCCGCTACATAGTAATGGCAAACTATGGCTACACCTTC. Protein product: CASSRYIVMANYGYTF.

The genes are TRBV4-1 and TRBJ1-1; possible D gene TRBD1, 6 bases. Trimming took off 4 bases at V and 7 bases at J, with 19 bases between the two ends. Germline CDR1 MGHRA, CDR2 YSYEKL. The CDR3 consists of 15 residues. The CDR3 DNA follows: TGCGCCAGCAGCCTCCTACCGGGGGGGCTACGTGAAGCTTTCTTT. It encodes CASSLLPGGLREAFF.

The rearrangement links TRBV3-1 (or the pseudogene TRBV3-2) to TRBJ1-1, with D unresolved. The CDR3 is 16 amino acids. Germline V gene data show CDR1 as LGHDT and CDR2 as YNNKEL (reference sequence). V was shortened by 6 bases and J by 3 bases, with 20 bases between the two germline ends. The CDR3, as DNA: TGTGCCAGCAGTCATGTCCGAGGTCGTAAGGACACTGAAGCTTTCTTT. Protein product: CASSHVRGRKDTEAFF.

This clone was observed a single time. The CDR3 region has the DNA TGTGCCAGCAGCCTTAGCGGGACGAACACCGGGGAGCTGTTTTTT. As protein: CASSLSGTNTGELFF. V gene TRBV11-3 combines with J gene TRBJ2-2; TRBD2 matches at 8 bases. The CDR3 is 15 residues long. Losses at the gene ends were 5 bases for V and 0 bases for J; bases not matched to a gene: 2. Germline CDR1 and CDR2: SGHNT and YENEEA. Full variable domain (missing parts from reference TRBV11-3 and TRBJ2-2): EAGVVQSPRYKIIEKKQPVAFWCNPISGHNTLYWYLQNLGQGPELLIRYENEEAVDDSQLPKDRFSAERLKGVDSTLKIQPAELGDSAVYLCASSLSGTNTGELFFGEGSRLTVL.

V usage is TRBV27 and J usage is TRBJ2-1, with 10 bases lining up with TRBD2. CDR3 length equals 15 residues. From germline, CDR1 is MNHEY and CDR2 SMNVEV (reference sequence). With V trimmed by 6 bases and J by 4 bases, 6 bases remained unmatched. The CDR3 DNA reads TGTGCCAGCAGGGAGTTAGCGGGAGGTTACAATGAGCAGTTCTTC. Amino acid sequence: CASRELAGGYNEQFF.

V gene TRBV5-4 combines with J gene TRBJ2-1; 10 bases are a match to TRBD2. The V and J ends lost 1 base and 10 bases, in that order; junction bases with no gene match: 8. Per the germline V gene, CDR1 is SGHNT and CDR2 is YYREEE (reference sequence). The length of the CDR3 is 15 residues. DNA of the CDR3: TGTGCCAGCAGCTTGCGGCTAGCGGGAGCCAGCGAGCAGTTCTTC. It specifies CASSLRLAGASEQFF. Full variable domain (rest looked up from reference TRBV5-4 and TRBJ2-1): ETGVTQSPTHLIKTRGQQVTLRCSSQSGHNTVSWYQQALGQGPQFIFQYYREEENGRGNFPPRFSGLQFPNYSSELNVNALELDDSALYLCASSLRLAGASEQFFGPGTRLTVL.